This entry concerns a single T cell receptor beta chain. What this receptor recognizes is not known. No base quality information exists; no much larger clone differs at one position. These data are taken from a study of T cells in narcolepsy (dated by TCRdb to the late 2010s). Some background on the complete study: Patients with narcolepsy type 1 or type 2 (NT1, NT2) were enrolled in the study together with healthy control donors. Autoreactive T cells targeting hypocretin neuron self-antigens (hypocretin, TRIB2) were sought in narcolepsy patients, and TCR Vbeta sequencing was used to track clonotypes in blood and CSF.

The library was generated by the immunoSEQ multiplex PCR assay. TCRdb took over this immuneACCESS table, retaining in-frame rearrangements with V and J assigned. Such tables are incomplete; in checked studies, under half of the missing clones stem from an unresolved V gene, and the remainder is unexplained. The sample profile shows 25,000 to 35,000 clones; 65% to 90% of them were found once. 0.9% to 1.2% of the sample rests with the top ten. Broad study findings and their caveats: Patients and controls had comparable numbers of sequenced blood memory CD4+ clonotypes, averaging about 37,000 and 33,000, respectively. Some blood memory CD4+ repertoires from patients and controls contained no sequences matching autoreactive T cell clones. According to the report, autoreactive clonotypes were detected serially in the blood of the same patients and of different patients, but not in healthy controls. In plots comparing CSF and blood CD4+ T cell clonotypes from the same patient, HCRT-specific and TRIB2-specific autoreactive clonotypes were highlighted.

Memory CD4+ T cells were sorted ex vivo from peripheral blood of narcolepsy patients and healthy controls for TCR Vbeta sequencing. Per the germline V gene, SGHRS is the CDR1 and YFSETQ is the CDR2. Inclusive of the bounding cysteine and phenylalanine, the CDR3 is 15 residues long. The kept DNA is CDR3 alone, 45 bases in frame from the first base. The V end gives up 4 bases and the J end 5 bases, leaving 8 bases in the junction not matched to a gene. The chain uses TRBV5-1 and TRBJ1-2, with 10 bases aligning to TRBD1. The specimen was CD45RA- memory CD4+ T cells from PBMCs. This sample's cell subset or site label indicates: memory T cells sorted ex vivo from peripheral blood. The source is a human donor with narcolepsy. Here is the DNA: TGCGCCAGCAGCCAGGGGACAGGGGATGAGTATGGCTACACCTTC. Its translation reads: CASSQGTGDEYGYTF.